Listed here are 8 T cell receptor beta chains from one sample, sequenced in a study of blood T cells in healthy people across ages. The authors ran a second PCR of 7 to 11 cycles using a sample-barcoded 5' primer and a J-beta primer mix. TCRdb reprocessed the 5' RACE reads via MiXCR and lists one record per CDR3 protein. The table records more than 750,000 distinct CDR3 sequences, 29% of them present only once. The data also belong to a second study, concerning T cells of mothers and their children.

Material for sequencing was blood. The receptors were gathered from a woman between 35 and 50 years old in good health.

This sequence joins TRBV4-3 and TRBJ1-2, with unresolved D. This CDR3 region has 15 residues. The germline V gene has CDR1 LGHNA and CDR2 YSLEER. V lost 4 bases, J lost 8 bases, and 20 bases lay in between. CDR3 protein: CASSPSSQSRRGYTF. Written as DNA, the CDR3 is TGCGCCAGCAGCCCTTCGAGTCAGAGCCGAAGGGGCTACACCTTC.

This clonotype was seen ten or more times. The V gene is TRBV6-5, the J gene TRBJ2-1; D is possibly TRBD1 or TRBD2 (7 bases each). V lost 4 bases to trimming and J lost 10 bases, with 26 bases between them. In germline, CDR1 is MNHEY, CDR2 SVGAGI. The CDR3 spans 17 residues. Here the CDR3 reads CASSFSHPGLSTGEQFF. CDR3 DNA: TGTGCCAGCAGTTTCTCGCACCCGGGACTATCGACAGGGGAGCAGTTCTTC.

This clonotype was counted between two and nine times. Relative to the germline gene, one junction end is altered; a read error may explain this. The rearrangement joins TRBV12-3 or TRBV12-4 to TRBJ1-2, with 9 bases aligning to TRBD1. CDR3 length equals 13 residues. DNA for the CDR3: TGTACCAGCAGCCGGGACAGGGTCAATGGCTACACCTTC. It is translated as CTSSRDRVNGYTF.

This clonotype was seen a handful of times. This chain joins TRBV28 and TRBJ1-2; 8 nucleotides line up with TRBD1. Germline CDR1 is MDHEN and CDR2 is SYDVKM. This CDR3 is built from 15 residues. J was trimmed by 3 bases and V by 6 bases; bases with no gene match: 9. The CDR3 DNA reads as TGTGCCAGCAGCCTTGGACAGGGCCCGGACTATGGCTACACCTTC. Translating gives CASSLGQGPDYGYTF.

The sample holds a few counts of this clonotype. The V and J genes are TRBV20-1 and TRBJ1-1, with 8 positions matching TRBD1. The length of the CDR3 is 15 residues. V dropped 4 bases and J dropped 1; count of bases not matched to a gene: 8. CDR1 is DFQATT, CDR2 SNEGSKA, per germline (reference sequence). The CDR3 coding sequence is TGCAGTGCTACATCAGGGGGCAGGCGGAACACTGAAGCTTTCTTT. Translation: CSATSGGRRNTEAFF.

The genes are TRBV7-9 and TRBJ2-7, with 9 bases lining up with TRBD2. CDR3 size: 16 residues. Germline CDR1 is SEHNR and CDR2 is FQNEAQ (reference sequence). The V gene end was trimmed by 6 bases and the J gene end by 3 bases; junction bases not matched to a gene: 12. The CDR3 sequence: CASSTKPGLAFYEQYF. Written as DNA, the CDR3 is TGTGCCAGCAGTACTAAACCGGGACTAGCTTTCTACGAGCAGTACTTC.

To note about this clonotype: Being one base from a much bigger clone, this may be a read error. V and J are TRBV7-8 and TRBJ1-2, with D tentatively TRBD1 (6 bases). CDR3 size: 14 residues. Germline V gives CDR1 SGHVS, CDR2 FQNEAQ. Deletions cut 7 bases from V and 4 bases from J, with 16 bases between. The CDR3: CASTGGAMGYGYTF. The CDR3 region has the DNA TGTGCCAGCACGGGGGGGGCGATGGGCTATGGCTACACCTTC.

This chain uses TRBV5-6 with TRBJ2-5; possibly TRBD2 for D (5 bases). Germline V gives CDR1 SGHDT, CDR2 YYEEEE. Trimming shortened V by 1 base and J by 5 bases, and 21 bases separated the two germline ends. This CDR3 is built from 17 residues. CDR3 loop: CASSLSGWDLRVETQYF. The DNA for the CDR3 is TGTGCCAGCAGCTTGTCCGGCTGGGATTTGCGGGTCGAGACCCAGTACTTC.